This T cell receptor beta chain was documented in a study of blood T cell repertoires in COVID-19. Background on the study: The cDNA or gDNA used as material had been derived from T cells, B-cell-depleted T cells, or PBMCs.

Per germline, CDR1 MDHEN and CDR2 SYDVKM. The germline V and J ends were trimmed by 6 bases and 0 bases, with 12 bases remaining between them. The CDR3 spans 15 residues. Membership in each cohort depended on participant-reported clinical history. Per the original methods: Nucleated cell counts were estimated from reference gene primer amplification. TCRdb's copy holds only in-frame clones and misses some; the assay was immunoSEQ multiplex PCR. The DNA was the basis for D and trimming; V, J and clone size are from that table. The sample includes roughly 380,000 clones, roughly 87% of them seen just once.

V usage is TRBV28 and J usage is TRBJ2-1; D call uncertain. The clonotype originates from a young woman who had recovered from COVID-19. Sequencing was carried out using PBMCs or T cells enriched from blood (not recorded which). CDR3 loop: CASSLTSFSYNEQFF. The CDR3 DNA follows: TGTGCCAGCAGCCTGACTTCCTTCTCCTACAATGAGCAGTTCTTC.